This section outlines one TCR beta chain sequence together with its context. The data were taken from a study of CD8+ T cells in alopecia areata. cDNA prepared by RNA extraction and subsequent reverse transcription served as the template for sequencing. Sequencing was performed with immunoSEQ multiplex PCR; in TCRdb, only in-frame clones are kept and a portion is missing. The sample carries about 69,000 clones, 60% recorded once. This CDR3 region has 15 residues. The germline V gene encodes CDR1 SGDLS and CDR2 YYNGEE. The trim removed 2 bases at V and 2 bases at J, leaving 5 bases unmatched. The chain is built from TRBV9 and TRBJ2-3; 7 nucleotides line up with TRBD2. The receptor's source is a human donor with alopecia areata. The sequencing here drew on CD8+ T cells sorted from blood, taken at week 0. The CDR3 here is CASSVGGSDTDTQYF. CDR3 DNA sequence: TGTGCCAGCAGCGTTGGCGGGAGCGACACAGATACGCAGTATTTT.